This passage covers 9 T cell receptor beta chains from one sample sequenced in a study of T cells after yellow fever vaccination. TCRdb itself ran the 5' RACE reads through MiXCR, one entry per CDR3 protein. The data show hundreds of thousands of distinct CDR3 sequences, about 12% seen once. The source material was PBMCs, sampled on the day of the yellow fever booster vaccination. All receptors come from a man in his thirties or forties who received the YFV17D yellow fever vaccine.

V is TRBV9 and J is TRBJ2-5, with 10 positions matching TRBD2. Trimming at V came to 3 bases and at J to 0 bases, leaving 11 bases not matched to a gene. Germline lookup yields CDR1 SGDLS and CDR2 YYNGEE. The CDR3 totals 18 residues. CDR3 bases: TGTGCCAGCAGCGCCCGGCTAGCGGGAGAATTCGACCAAGAGACCCAGTACTTC. It encodes CASSARLAGEFDQETQYF.

This chain connects TRBV18 to TRBJ2-7, with a weak D call TRBD1 (6 bases). Trimming took off 4 bases at V and 5 bases at J, with 18 bases between the two ends. Germline V gene sequence: CDR1 KGHSH, CDR2 LQKENI. The CDR3 is 15 amino acids. The CDR3 nucleotides read TGTGCCAGCTCACTTTCACAGGGCGGCCCCGACGAGCAGTACTTC. This sequence encodes CASSLSQGGPDEQYF.

This clonotype showed up many times. DNA for the CDR3: TGTGCCAGCAGCTCTAGACTAGCCAAAAACATTCAGTACTTC. Translation: CASSSRLAKNIQYF. The V and J genes are TRBV11-2 and TRBJ2-4; D is uncertain. The germline V and J ends were trimmed by 4 bases and 0 bases, with 7 bases remaining between them. CDR1 SGHAT and CDR2 FQNNGV come from the germline V gene. This CDR3 contains 14 residues. The whole variable domain, filled in from reference TRBV11-2 and TRBJ2-4, reads EAGVAQSPRYKIIEKRQSVAFWCNPISGHATLYWYQQILGQGPKLLIQFQNNGVVDDSQLPKDRFSAERLKGVDSTLKIQPAKLEDSAVYLCASSSRLAKNIQYFGAGTRLSVL.

This clonotype was counted a few times. This sequence joins TRBV15 and TRBJ2-2; 8 bases map to TRBD2. The junction had 10 bases not matched to a gene; V was cut back by 11 bases and J by 5 bases. Per the germline V gene, CDR1 is LNHNV and CDR2 is YYDKDF (reference sequence). This CDR3 contains 14 residues. This CDR3 reads CASRRGGGTGELFF. The CDR3, as DNA: TGTGCCTCCCGTAGAGGCGGGGGGACCGGGGAGCTGTTTTTT.

This clonotype has ten or more counts. V and J are TRBV7-2 and TRBJ2-3; tentative D call: TRBD1 (6 bases). Looked up from germline, CDR1 is SGHTA and CDR2 is FQGNSA. This CDR3 has 15 residues. Trimming took off 5 bases at V and 2 bases at J, with 14 bases between the two ends. The CDR3: CASSRRPGDTDTQYF. Here the CDR3 DNA reads TGTGCCAGCAGCCGTAGGCCAGGGGACACAGATACGCAGTATTTT. The whole variable domain, filled in from reference TRBV7-2 and TRBJ2-3, reads GAGVSQSPSNKVTEKGKDVELRCDPISGHTALYWYRQSLGQGLEFLIYFQGNSAPDKSGLPSDRFSAERTGGSVSTLTIQRTQQEDSAVYLCASSRRPGDTDTQYFGPGTRLTVL.

This rearrangement joins TRBV20-1 to TRBJ2-1, with a tentative D call TRBD2 (5 bases). Germline V gene data show CDR1 as DFQATT and CDR2 as SNEGSKA (reference sequence). Trimming shortened V by 0 bases and J by 4 bases, and 13 bases separated the two germline ends. This CDR3 has 15 amino acids. This CDR3 is CSARDLGSGYNEQFF. The CDR3 DNA reads TGCAGTGCTAGAGATCTCGGGTCGGGATACAATGAGCAGTTCTTC.

This clonotype was counted only a few times. This chain connects TRBV6-5 to TRBJ2-7; D may be TRBD1 or TRBD2 (5 bases each). The V end was cut by 2 bases, the J end by 3 bases, with 11 bases between. Germline CDR1 reads MNHEY; CDR2 reads SVGAGI. The CDR3 loop spans 14 amino acids. In DNA form, the CDR3 reads TGTGCCAGCAGTTACCTAGCAGGGTTCTACGAGCAGTACTTC. Translation: CASSYLAGFYEQYF.

The V call is TRBV6-1, the J call TRBJ1-2; 9 bases are shared with TRBD1. The CDR3 is made up of 16 amino acids. Germline CDR1 is MNHNS and CDR2 is SASEGT. The junction had 10 bases not matched to a gene; V was cut back by 1 base and J by 7 bases. In nucleotides, the CDR3 is TGTGCCAGCAGTGAAGGAATGGGACAGGGTTGGTTTGGCTACACCTTC. It codes for CASSEGMGQGWFGYTF.

In its sample, this clonotype was seen many times. The rearrangement links TRBV12-3 or TRBV12-4 to TRBJ2-7; the D gene is possibly TRBD2 (6 bases). V shed 0 bases and J shed 6 bases, with 9 bases lying between them. CDR3 length: 13 residues. The CDR3 reads CASSLALGGEQYF. For the CDR3, the DNA is TGTGCCAGCAGTTTAGCGCTGGGGGGCGAGCAGTACTTC.